This TCR beta chain was sequenced during a study of shared clonotypes between healthy human individuals. Whole-study findings and limits: Apart from blood, nothing was sampled; tissue repertoires likely differ.

Produced via immunoSEQ multiplex PCR; TCRdb's table is partial and in-frame only. The sample consists of some 980,000 clones, around 80% of them appearing once. This CDR3 is 17 amino acids long. The V end lost 4 bases, the J end lost 0 bases, and 16 bases lay between the germline ends. CDR1 is MNHNS and CDR2 is SASEGT in the germline V gene. This clone turned up a few times. Antigen unknown. Input material: memory CD4+ T cells sorted from blood. Sample subset: CD45RA-negative fraction. The clonotype originates from a man between 18 and 35 years old in good health. The gene calls are TRBV6-1 and TRBJ1-5; D perhaps matches TRBD1 (6 bases). The CDR3 loop is CASSAGQSENSNQPQHF. The CDR3 DNA sequence: TGTGCCAGCAGTGCCGGACAGAGCGAGAATAGCAATCAGCCCCAGCATTTT.